This passage covers 31 T cell receptor beta chains from one sample sequenced in a study of blood T cell repertoires in COVID-19. TCRdb keeps only in-frame clones here, not all; method: immunoSEQ multiplex PCR. The sample holds fewer than 350,000 clones; roughly 90% are singletons and the top ten take roughly 13%. Sequencing was done on a sample of peripheral blood. Source of these receptors: a woman in her 70s with COVID-19, enrolled during active disease.

J is TRBJ2-5 and V is TRBV3-1 (or the pseudogene TRBV3-2), with D perhaps matching TRBD2 (6 bases). Germline CDR1 reads LGHDT; CDR2 reads YNNKEL (reference sequence). The CDR3 loop spans 14 amino acids. The germline V and J ends were trimmed by 2 bases and 2 bases, with 9 bases remaining between them. The CDR3 DNA sequence: TGTGCCAGCAGCCAATTCAGCGGGCAAGAGACCCAGTACTTC. Its protein is CASSQFSGQETQYF.

The rearrangement uses TRBV6-5 and TRBJ1-3; D is undetermined. The CDR3 is 15 residues long. V lost 5 bases and J lost 0, with 11 bases in between. Germline values: CDR1 MNHEY, CDR2 SVGAGI. CDR3 sequence: CASSPPRSSGNTIYF. For the CDR3, the DNA is TGTGCCAGCAGTCCCCCCCGCAGCTCTGGAAACACCATATATTTT.

The V and J genes are TRBV2 and TRBJ2-5; D ambiguous. V was pared by 1 base and J by 1 base, with 4 bases between. The V gene's germline CDR1 is SNHLY and CDR2 FYNNEI. The CDR3 length is 13 residues. Written as DNA, the CDR3 is TGTGCCAGCAGTGAAGGACTCCAAGAGACCCAGTACTTC. Translating it yields CASSEGLQETQYF.

The CDR3 coding sequence is TGTGCCATCAGTGAGTCGACTCTTAGGAACACTGAAGCTTTCTTT. This gives the protein CAISESTLRNTEAFF. The chain links TRBV10-3 to TRBJ1-1; D is ambiguous. V lost 0 bases and J 1 base, leaving 9 bases between the germline ends. The germline CDR1 and CDR2 sequences are ENHRY and SYGVKD. CDR3 length: 15 residues.

This chain connects TRBV27 to TRBJ1-2, with TRBD1 identical over 11 bases. The trim removed 10 bases at V and 7 bases at J, leaving 5 bases unmatched. Germline V CDR1 and CDR2: MNHEY, SMNVEV (reference sequence). The CDR3 covers 12 residues. CDR3 loop: CATGTGGGGYTF. CDR3 nucleotides: TGTGCCACTGGGACAGGGGGAGGTGGCTACACCTTC.

This chain connects TRBV12-3 or TRBV12-4 to TRBJ1-1; D is unclear. CDR3 size: 13 residues. V lost 5 bases and J lost 3, with 10 bases in between. The CDR3 here is CASSTTIYTEAFF. The CDR3 DNA reads TGTGCCAGCAGTACAACAATCTACACTGAAGCTTTCTTT.

The chain carries TRBV29-1 and TRBJ2-1, with 8 bases identical to TRBD1. V trimming: 3 bases; J trimming: 4 bases; junction bases outside the gene matches: 11. The CDR3 runs to 16 residues. The V gene's germline CDR1 is SQVTM and CDR2 ANQGSEA. The CDR3 nucleotides are TGCAGCGTTGAGCCAACGACAGGGGCTCAATACAATGAGCAGTTCTTC. This gives the protein CSVEPTTGAQYNEQFF.

This clone was seen once. This chain links TRBV10-3 with TRBJ2-7; 7 nucleotides line up with TRBD1. The CDR3 covers 16 residues. After removal of 5 bases from V and 4 bases from J, the junction contained 14 bases not matched to a gene. Germline CDR1 is ENHRY and CDR2 is SYGVKD. CDR3 loop: CAISTTRQGNSYEQYF. CDR3 DNA sequence: TGTGCCATCAGTACTACCCGACAGGGAAACTCATACGAGCAGTACTTC.

The J gene is TRBJ2-7, the V gene TRBV3-1 (or the pseudogene TRBV3-2), with 8 bases lining up with TRBD2. The CDR3 has 15 residues. Germline assignment: CDR1 LGHDT and CDR2 YNNKEL (reference sequence). Trimming removed 4 bases from V and 5 bases from J; junction bases left unmatched: 10. The CDR3 sequence is CASSLRLAIPDEQYF. The CDR3 region has the DNA TGTGCCAGCAGCCTCCGACTAGCGATCCCGGACGAGCAGTACTTC.

J is TRBJ2-7 and V is TRBV19, with D possibly matching TRBD1 (5 bases). This CDR3 comprises 15 residues. V gave up 5 bases and J gave up 0 bases, with 14 bases separating them. From germline, CDR1 is LNHDA and CDR2 SQIVND (reference sequence). CDR3 nucleotides: TGTGCCAGTAGTCGAACAGGTGAAGGCTCCTACGAGCAGTACTTC. It encodes CASSRTGEGSYEQYF.

This clone was seen at least ten times. The chain is built from TRBV4-1 and TRBJ1-3; 9 bases map to TRBD1. This CDR3 is 15 amino acids long. Germline V gene sequence: CDR1 MGHRA, CDR2 YSYEKL. Losses at the gene ends were 1 base for V and 2 bases for J; bases not matched to a gene: 0. CDR3 loop: CASSQGQGAGNTIYF. The CDR3 coding sequence is TGCGCCAGCAGCCAAGGACAGGGGGCTGGAAACACCATATATTTT.

This clone was counted only a few times. The chain links TRBV5-6 to TRBJ1-1; unclear D gene. V lost 0 bases and J lost 0, with 6 bases in between. The CDR3 length is 14 residues. Germline V lookup: CDR1 SGHDT, CDR2 YYEEEE. The CDR3 protein is CASSLGSVNTEAFF. The CDR3 DNA sequence: TGTGCCAGCAGCTTGGGGTCGGTGAACACTGAAGCTTTCTTT.

A few counts support this clone. The chain combines TRBV3-1 (or the pseudogene TRBV3-2) with TRBJ1-2, with TRBD1 matching 7 bases. V trimming: 4 bases; J trimming: 6 bases; junction bases outside the gene matches: 5. Per the germline V gene, CDR1 is LGHDT and CDR2 is YNNKEL (reference sequence). CDR3 length: 13 residues. CDR3 nucleotide sequence: TGTGCCAGCAGCCCCCTCGGGACAGATGGCTACACCTTC. This codes for CASSPLGTDGYTF.

V is TRBV27 and J is TRBJ2-1, with a possible D match to TRBD2 (5 bases). V gave up 5 bases and J gave up 0 bases, with 17 bases separating them. This CDR3 comprises 17 residues. Germline V gene data show CDR1 as MNHEY and CDR2 as SMNVEV (reference sequence). The CDR3 loop reads CASSPGLDASSYNEQFF. In nucleotides, the CDR3 is TGTGCCAGCAGTCCAGGACTGGACGCCAGCTCCTACAATGAGCAGTTCTTC.

The genes are TRBV25-1 and TRBJ2-7, with 7 bases aligning to TRBD1. CDR1 and CDR2 from the germline V gene are MGHDK and SYGVNS. Trimming removed 6 bases from V and 3 bases from J; junction bases left unmatched: 8. The CDR3 is made up of 14 amino acids. The CDR3 nucleotides are TGTGCCAGCAGCTTGACAGGGAACAACTACGAGCAGTACTTC. Protein: CASSLTGNNYEQYF.

This chain connects TRBV4-1 to TRBJ1-2; TRBD1 might be the D (5 bases). The germline V gene encodes CDR1 MGHRA and CDR2 YSYEKL. V lost 3 bases and J lost 6, with 11 bases in between. The CDR3 spans 13 residues. The CDR3 DNA reads TGCGCCAGCAGCCAGCGGGGGGGTGATGGCTACACCTTC. Translating it yields CASSQRGGDGYTF.

The chain joins TRBV7-2 to TRBJ1-2; D is perhaps TRBD1 (5 bases). The CDR3 length is 13 residues. Trimming cost V 0 bases and J 7 bases, with 9 bases left between them. In germline, CDR1 is SGHTA, CDR2 FQGNSA. CDR3 sequence (DNA): TGTGCCAGCAGCTTAGCAGGAGGGGCTGGCTACACCTTC. Residues: CASSLAGGAGYTF.

V usage is TRBV5-4 and J usage is TRBJ1-2; D remains unclear. The germline V gene has CDR1 SGHNT and CDR2 YYREEE (reference sequence). Trimming left V 1 base short and J 4 bases short, with 8 bases between. This CDR3 has 13 residues. The CDR3 DNA sequence: TGTGCCAGCAGCTTGACCCAGGCCTATGGCTACACCTTC. Translating gives CASSLTQAYGYTF.

This rearrangement joins TRBV30 to TRBJ1-1; D is undetermined. The length of the CDR3 is 13 residues. The ends were cut back, 0 bases at V and 6 bases at J, with 11 bases in the middle. Germline assignment: CDR1 GTSNPN and CDR2 SVGIG (reference sequence). CDR3 nucleotide sequence: TGTGCCTGGAGTGTACTGCGGCAACCTGAAGCTTTCTTT. Its translation: CAWSVLRQPEAFF.

In its sample, this clone was seen once. The rearrangement joins TRBV5-1 to TRBJ1-5; perhaps TRBD1 as D (5 bases). Trimming cost V 4 bases and J 2 bases, with 10 bases left between them. Germline CDR1 SGHRS, CDR2 YFSETQ. The CDR3 runs 14 residues. The DNA of the CDR3 is TGCGCCAGCAGCCTGGGGGAGGGCAATCAGCCCCAGCATTTT. Its translation: CASSLGEGNQPQHF.

The rearrangement uses TRBV9 and TRBJ2-3; D perhaps matches TRBD2 (6 bases). V gave up 3 bases and J gave up 2 bases, with 16 bases separating them. The CDR3 is 16 amino acids. Germline CDR1 reads SGDLS; CDR2 reads YYNGEE. The CDR3 sequence is CASSAGAGKPTDTQYF. In nucleotides, the CDR3 is TGTGCCAGCAGCGCCGGGGCGGGGAAACCCACAGATACGCAGTATTTT.

The chain employs TRBV6-6 and TRBJ2-7; TRBD2 matches at 9 bases. The CDR3 contains 15 residues. Germline V CDR1 and CDR2: MNHNY, SVGAGI (reference sequence). J gave up 2 bases and V 4 bases, and 6 bases lay outside the gene matches. CDR3 sequence: CASSSESGGTYEQYF. In nucleotides, the CDR3 is TGTGCCAGCAGTTCCGAAAGCGGGGGGACCTACGAGCAGTACTTC.

This clone has just a few counts. The chain is built from TRBV14 and TRBJ2-7; TRBD1 agrees at 9 bases. After removal of 4 bases from V and 7 bases from J, the junction contained 8 bases not matched to a gene. Germline CDR1 and CDR2: SGHDN and FVKESK. The CDR3 loop spans 14 amino acids. The CDR3 protein is CASSPRQGGREQYF. Written as DNA, the CDR3 is TGTGCCAGCAGCCCTCGACAGGGGGGGCGGGAGCAGTACTTC. Using reference TRBV14 and TRBJ2-7 for the parts outside the CDR3, the full variable domain is EAGVTQFPSHSVIEKGQTVTLRCDPISGHDNLYWYRRVMGKEIKFLLHFVKESKQDESGMPNNRFLAERTGGTYSTLKVQPAELEDSGVYFCASSPRQGGREQYFGPGTRLTVT.

The chain recombines TRBV4-3 with TRBJ1-2, with 7 bases identical to TRBD1. Trimming at V came to 1 base and at J to 4 bases, leaving 9 bases not matched to a gene. The CDR3 runs to 16 residues. Germline CDR1 LGHNA, CDR2 YSLEER. As DNA, the CDR3 is TGCGCCAGCAGCCAAGGTCCGGCAGGGGGAGCCTATGGCTACACCTTC. Protein product: CASSQGPAGGAYGYTF.

The chain employs TRBV7-3 and TRBJ2-3; a weak D match, TRBD1 (6 bases). Trimming took 5 bases from V and 6 from J, leaving 21 bases between them. Germline V gene sequence: CDR1 SGHTA, CDR2 FQGTGA. CDR3 size: 16 residues. In nucleotides, the CDR3 is TGTGCCAGCAGCCCGAAACAGGGAGAGGAGTTCGATACGCAGTATTTT. It specifies CASSPKQGEEFDTQYF.

The V call is TRBV2, the J call TRBJ1-5; D is undetermined. The CDR3 consists of 15 residues. CDR1 and CDR2 from the germline V gene are SNHLY and FYNNEI. Trimming removed 5 bases from V and 0 bases from J, with 11 bases in between. CDR3 sequence: CASSPTGDSNQPQHF. The CDR3 nucleotides read TGTGCCAGCAGTCCTACGGGAGATAGCAATCAGCCCCAGCATTTT.

The V gene is TRBV11-3, the J gene TRBJ2-2; 9 bases map to TRBD1. The germline V gene has CDR1 SGHNT and CDR2 YENEEA. The ends lost 5 bases at V and 2 bases at J; junction bases unmatched: 6. This CDR3 is built from 16 residues. CDR3 sequence (DNA): TGTGCCAGCAGCGCGGGGACAGGGATCAACACCGGGGAGCTGTTTTTT. Protein: CASSAGTGINTGELFF.

V is TRBV7-6 and J is TRBJ1-6; unclear D gene. V shed 1 base and J shed 0 bases, with 10 bases lying between them. The V gene's germline CDR1 is SGHVS and CDR2 FNYEAQ. The CDR3 is 17 residues long. CDR3 protein: CASSLGGLSSYNSPLHF. CDR3 DNA: TGTGCCAGCAGCTTAGGCGGCCTAAGCTCCTATAATTCACCCCTCCACTTT.

This clone was detected once. The chain is built from TRBV19 and TRBJ2-5, with TRBD2 identical over 7 bases. With 0 bases clipped from V and 5 bases from J, the junction kept 6 bases outside the gene matches. The CDR3 is made up of 15 amino acids. CDR1 LNHDA and CDR2 SQIVND come from the germline V gene (reference sequence). CDR3 amino acids: CASSIERAGGETQYF. Written as DNA, the CDR3 is TGTGCCAGTAGTATAGAGAGGGCCGGGGGGGAGACCCAGTACTTC. Variable domain in full (rest from reference TRBV19 and TRBJ2-5): DGGITQSPKYLFRKEGQNVTLSCEQNLNHDAMYWYRQDPGQGLRLIYYSQIVNDFQKGDIAEGYSVSREKKESFPLTVTSAQKNPTAFYLCASSIERAGGETQYFGPGTRLLVL.

This chain joins TRBV6-6 and TRBJ2-4; TRBD1 agrees at 7 bases. The germline V gene encodes CDR1 MNHNY and CDR2 SVGAGI (reference sequence). Unmatched junction bases numbered 9, after V lost 2 bases and J lost 8 bases. The CDR3 covers 15 residues. In DNA, the CDR3 is TGTGCCAGCAGTTACCTAGAGACAGGGACGGACATTCAGTACTTC. Translating gives CASSYLETGTDIQYF.

The rearrangement joins TRBV5-8 to TRBJ1-5; 9 bases are a match to TRBD1. CDR3 length equals 17 residues. After removal of 4 bases from V and 8 bases from J, the junction contained 16 bases not matched to a gene. Looked up from germline, CDR1 is SGHTS and CDR2 is YDEGEE. Written as DNA, the CDR3 is TGTGCCAGCAGCCCGGGAAGGACAGGGGAGGAGGTTAAGCCCCAGCATTTT. Translated: CASSPGRTGEEVKPQHF.